Listed below are T cell receptor beta chains from one sample, sequenced in a study of blood T cell repertoires in COVID-19. TCRdb keeps only in-frame clones here, not all; method: immunoSEQ multiplex PCR. The table shows some 250,000 clones, with approximately 78% occurring only once. Material: peripheral blood. Receptors originate from a woman younger than 30 with acute or convalescent COVID-19. Each CDR3 is given with its conserved first and last residue. A D gene is named only where the DNA matches it firmly. The size field is filled for only some rows; it gives once, few, many or a size class.

clone size: -
V gene: TRBV27
D gene: -
J gene: TRBJ1-2
CDR3 protein: CASSHGVAGYGYTF
CDR3 DNA: TGTGCCAGCAGCCACGGTGTGGCAGGATATGGCTACACCTTC

clone size: -
V gene: TRBV12-5
D gene: -
J gene: TRBJ2-3
CDR3 protein: CASGLGQGTDTQYF
CDR3 DNA: TGTGCTAGTGGTTTGGGGCAGGGCACAGATACGCAGTATTTT

clone size: -
V gene: TRBV7-2
D gene: TRBD1
J gene: TRBJ1-6
CDR3 protein: CASSPTGGQSGGSPLHF
CDR3 DNA: TGTGCCAGCAGCCCTACAGGGGGCCAAAGTGGGGGTTCACCCCTCCACTTT

clone size: -
V gene: TRBV18
D gene: -
J gene: TRBJ2-1
CDR3 protein: CASSEGYEQFF
CDR3 DNA: TGTGCCAGCTCGGAGGGCTATGAGCAGTTCTTC

clone size: -
V gene: TRBV12-3/TRBV12-4
D gene: -
J gene: TRBJ1-6
CDR3 protein: CASNKDRDSPLHF
CDR3 DNA: TGTGCCAGCAACAAAGACAGAGATTCACCCCTCCACTTT

clone size: -
V gene: TRBV19
D gene: TRBD1
J gene: TRBJ1-2
CDR3 protein: CASSIQGTGAYYGYTF
CDR3 DNA: TGTGCCAGTAGTATACAAGGGACAGGGGCGTACTATGGCTACACCTTC

clone size: few
V gene: TRBV18
D gene: -
J gene: TRBJ1-6
CDR3 protein: CASSPYGGSYGNSPLHF
CDR3 DNA: TGTGCCAGCTCACCTTACGGGGGATCGTATGGTAATTCACCCCTCCACTTT

clone size: -
V gene: TRBV6-2/TRBV6-3
D gene: -
J gene: TRBJ2-7
CDR3 protein: CASSYIDSYEQYF
CDR3 DNA: TGTGCCAGCAGTTACATCGACAGCTACGAGCAGTACTTC

clone size: -
V gene: TRBV7-3
D gene: -
J gene: TRBJ2-2
CDR3 protein: CASSPLGSGGPGELFF
CDR3 DNA: TGTGCCAGCAGCCCCCTCGGCTCGGGGGGCCCCGGGGAGCTGTTTTTT

clone size: -
V gene: TRBV18
D gene: -
J gene: TRBJ1-1
CDR3 protein: CASSPRQTMNTEAFF
CDR3 DNA: TGTGCCAGCTCACCAAGACAGACCATGAACACTGAAGCTTTCTTT

clone size: -
V gene: TRBV19
D gene: -
J gene: TRBJ1-1
CDR3 protein: CASSMGGENTEAFF
CDR3 DNA: TGTGCCAGTAGTATGGGGGGGGAGAACACTGAAGCTTTCTTT

clone size: many
V gene: TRBV30
D gene: -
J gene: TRBJ1-1
CDR3 protein: CAWERNTEAFF
CDR3 DNA: TGTGCCTGGGAGAGGAACACTGAAGCTTTCTTT

clone size: -
V gene: TRBV28
D gene: -
J gene: TRBJ2-7
CDR3 protein: CASRGAGEGEQYF
CDR3 DNA: TGTGCCAGCCGGGGGGCGGGAGAGGGCGAGCAGTACTTC

clone size: once
V gene: TRBV14
D gene: -
J gene: TRBJ1-1
CDR3 protein: CASSQVSTEAFF
CDR3 DNA: TGTGCCAGCAGCCAAGTCTCCACTGAAGCTTTCTTT

clone size: -
V gene: TRBV7-2
D gene: -
J gene: TRBJ1-5
CDR3 protein: CASSLTAENQPQHF
CDR3 DNA: TGTGCCAGCAGCTTAACGGCGGAAAATCAGCCCCAGCATTTT

clone size: -
V gene: TRBV5-6
D gene: TRBD2
J gene: TRBJ2-5
CDR3 protein: CASSSTLAAQETQYF
CDR3 DNA: TGTGCCAGCAGCTCGACCCTAGCGGCCCAAGAGACCCAGTACTTC

clone size: -
V gene: TRBV7-3
D gene: TRBD2
J gene: TRBJ2-2
CDR3 protein: CASSLSSGRSGTGELFF
CDR3 DNA: TGTGCCAGCAGCTTAAGTAGCGGGAGGTCGGGCACCGGGGAGCTGTTTTTT

clone size: -
V gene: TRBV7-2
D gene: TRBD2
J gene: TRBJ2-1
CDR3 protein: CASSSTTSGRWNEQFF
CDR3 DNA: TGTGCCAGCAGCTCAACGACTAGCGGGAGGTGGAATGAGCAGTTCTTC

clone size: few
V gene: TRBV10-2
D gene: -
J gene: TRBJ1-2
CDR3 protein: CASSLDYYGYTF
CDR3 DNA: TGCGCCAGCAGCCTGGACTACTATGGCTACACCTTC

clone size: -
V gene: TRBV2
D gene: TRBD2
J gene: TRBJ2-3
CDR3 protein: CASSRGLATSTDTQYF
CDR3 DNA: TGTGCCAGCAGTCGAGGACTAGCGACGAGCACAGATACGCAGTATTTT

clone size: -
V gene: TRBV10-3
D gene: -
J gene: TRBJ1-1
CDR3 protein: CAISEAGDWTEAFF
CDR3 DNA: TGTGCCATCAGTGAGGCAGGGGATTGGACTGAAGCTTTCTTT

clone size: -
V gene: TRBV11-2
D gene: TRBD1
J gene: TRBJ2-7
CDR3 protein: CASSLDPAGGPEYEQYF
CDR3 DNA: TGTGCCAGCAGCTTAGATCCCGCAGGGGGCCCAGAGTACGAGCAGTACTTC

clone size: few
V gene: TRBV27
D gene: -
J gene: TRBJ2-5
CDR3 protein: CASSPGLIQETQYF
CDR3 DNA: TGTGCCAGCAGTCCGGGACTCATTCAAGAGACCCAGTACTTC

clone size: -
V gene: TRBV3-1/TRBV3-2
D gene: -
J gene: TRBJ2-2
CDR3 protein: CASSQVWGANTGELFF
CDR3 DNA: TGTGCCAGCAGCCAAGTATGGGGGGCGAACACCGGGGAGCTGTTTTTT

clone size: few
V gene: TRBV18
D gene: -
J gene: TRBJ1-5
CDR3 protein: CASSPPGSSNQPQHF
CDR3 DNA: TGTGCCAGCTCACCACCGGGCAGTAGCAATCAGCCCCAGCATTTT

clone size: -
V gene: TRBV30
D gene: -
J gene: TRBJ2-1
CDR3 protein: CAWSVLGALNSYNEQFF
CDR3 DNA: TGTGCCTGGAGTGTACTAGGAGCACTTAACTCCTACAATGAGCAGTTCTTC

clone size: -
V gene: TRBV9
D gene: TRBD2
J gene: TRBJ2-5
CDR3 protein: CASSPQLAGRAQYF
CDR3 DNA: TGTGCCAGCAGCCCGCAACTAGCGGGAAGGGCCCAGTACTTC

clone size: -
V gene: TRBV12-3/TRBV12-4
D gene: -
J gene: TRBJ1-1
CDR3 protein: CASRQTGNTEAFF
CDR3 DNA: TGTGCCAGCAGACAGACAGGGAACACTGAAGCTTTCTTT

clone size: -
V gene: TRBV27
D gene: TRBD1
J gene: TRBJ2-3
CDR3 protein: CASRSQGARGKGTDTQYF
CDR3 DNA: TGTGCCAGCAGATCTCAGGGGGCAAGAGGGAAGGGCACAGATACGCAGTATTTT

clone size: few
V gene: TRBV5-8
D gene: TRBD1
J gene: TRBJ2-3
CDR3 protein: CASRRRQGAEADTQYF
CDR3 DNA: TGTGCCAGCAGACGTCGACAGGGGGCGGAGGCAGATACGCAGTATTTT

clone size: -
V gene: TRBV10-3
D gene: -
J gene: TRBJ1-3
CDR3 protein: CAISRDSRSGNTIYF
CDR3 DNA: TGTGCCATCAGTCGCGACAGCCGCTCTGGAAACACCATATATTTT

clone size: -
V gene: TRBV7-2
D gene: TRBD2
J gene: TRBJ2-1
CDR3 protein: CASRPLAGGTNSYNEQFF
CDR3 DNA: TGTGCCAGCAGGCCGCTAGCGGGAGGGACGAACTCCTACAATGAGCAGTTCTTC

clone size: -
V gene: TRBV4-3
D gene: TRBD2
J gene: TRBJ2-3
CDR3 protein: CASSQDSSGSTDTQYF
CDR3 DNA: TGCGCCAGCAGCCAAGATTCTAGCGGGAGCACAGATACGCAGTATTTT

clone size: -
V gene: TRBV6-5
D gene: TRBD1
J gene: TRBJ1-1
CDR3 protein: CASTGQGDTEAFF
CDR3 DNA: TGTGCCAGTACGGGACAGGGTGACACTGAAGCTTTCTTT

clone size: once
V gene: TRBV4-3
D gene: -
J gene: TRBJ1-1
CDR3 protein: CASSTHLGDTEAFF
CDR3 DNA: TGCGCCAGCAGCACTCATCTCGGGGACACTGAAGCTTTCTTT

clone size: -
V gene: TRBV24-1
D gene: TRBD2
J gene: TRBJ2-5
CDR3 protein: CATSDSRGLAGSRETQYF
CDR3 DNA: TGTGCCACCAGTGATTCCCGTGGGCTAGCGGGATCTAGAGAGACCCAGTACTTC

clone size: -
V gene: TRBV7-2
D gene: TRBD2
J gene: TRBJ2-7
CDR3 protein: CASSLVGGGYEQYF
CDR3 DNA: TGTGCCAGCAGCTTAGTTGGGGGAGGGTACGAGCAGTACTTC

clone size: -
V gene: TRBV28
D gene: TRBD2
J gene: TRBJ2-1
CDR3 protein: CASSSIAGVLSYNEQFF
CDR3 DNA: TGTGCCAGCAGTTCTATAGCGGGAGTGCTGTCCTACAATGAGCAGTTCTTC

clone size: -
V gene: TRBV29-1
D gene: -
J gene: TRBJ1-5
CDR3 protein: CSVKEGNQPQHF
CDR3 DNA: TGCAGCGTTAAGGAGGGCAATCAGCCCCAGCATTTT

clone size: -
V gene: TRBV4-3
D gene: -
J gene: TRBJ1-2
CDR3 protein: CASSDAGGYTF
CDR3 DNA: TGCGCCAGCAGCGATGCGGGTGGCTACACCTTC

clone size: -
V gene: TRBV19
D gene: -
J gene: TRBJ2-3
CDR3 protein: CASSSRALDTQYF
CDR3 DNA: TGTGCCAGTAGTTCCAGGGCGCTGGATACGCAGTATTTT

clone size: once
V gene: TRBV9
D gene: -
J gene: TRBJ2-5
CDR3 protein: CASSVYRDWQETQYF
CDR3 DNA: TGTGCCAGCAGCGTCTACCGGGACTGGCAAGAGACCCAGTACTTC

clone size: -
V gene: TRBV3-1/TRBV3-2
D gene: TRBD1
J gene: TRBJ1-2
CDR3 protein: CASSRREGTGEGYTF
CDR3 DNA: TGTGCCAGCAGCCGAAGAGAGGGGACAGGGGAAGGCTACACCTTC

clone size: few
V gene: TRBV16
D gene: -
J gene: TRBJ1-4
CDR3 protein: CASSQGHGTNEKLFF
CDR3 DNA: TGTGCCAGCAGCCAGGGCCACGGAACTAATGAAAAACTGTTTTTT

clone size: -
V gene: TRBV7-2
D gene: TRBD2
J gene: TRBJ2-7
CDR3 protein: CASSLVPSGSYEQYF
CDR3 DNA: TGTGCCAGCAGCTTAGTTCCTAGCGGGAGCTACGAGCAGTACTTC

clone size: once
V gene: TRBV7-9
D gene: TRBD1
J gene: TRBJ1-2
CDR3 protein: CASSLGGLGQGYGYTF
CDR3 DNA: TGTGCCAGCAGCTTAGGAGGTCTGGGACAGGGTTATGGCTACACCTTC

clone size: once
V gene: TRBV5-8
D gene: TRBD2
J gene: TRBJ2-2
CDR3 protein: CASSLGLALFANTGELFF
CDR3 DNA: TGTGCCAGCAGCTTGGGACTAGCTTTGTTCGCGAACACCGGGGAGCTGTTTTTT

clone size: -
V gene: TRBV2
D gene: -
J gene: TRBJ1-2
CDR3 protein: CASNPKGSAGYDGYTF
CDR3 DNA: TGTGCCAGCAATCCAAAAGGCTCGGCAGGTTACGATGGCTACACCTTC

clone size: once
V gene: TRBV11-2
D gene: -
J gene: TRBJ2-1
CDR3 protein: CASSLPDSFSYNEQFF
CDR3 DNA: TGTGCCAGCAGCTTACCCGACAGTTTCTCCTACAATGAGCAGTTCTTC

clone size: few
V gene: TRBV7-9
D gene: -
J gene: TRBJ2-3
CDR3 protein: CASSLDSSADTQYF
CDR3 DNA: TGTGCCAGCAGCTTAGACTCATCGGCAGATACGCAGTATTTT

clone size: -
V gene: TRBV25-1
D gene: TRBD1
J gene: TRBJ1-6
CDR3 protein: CASSESTGLMNSPLHF
CDR3 DNA: TGTGCCAGCAGTGAATCGACAGGGCTTATGAATTCACCCCTCCACTTT

clone size: -
V gene: TRBV10-2
D gene: TRBD2
J gene: TRBJ2-1
CDR3 protein: CASRLGGSSSFPYNEQFF
CDR3 DNA: TGCGCCAGTAGACTGGGAGGGAGTTCCTCTTTCCCCTACAATGAGCAGTTCTTC

clone size: -
V gene: TRBV5-1
D gene: TRBD1
J gene: TRBJ2-7
CDR3 protein: CASSLAVGDRGYEQYF
CDR3 DNA: TGCGCCAGCAGCTTGGCTGTTGGGGACAGGGGCTACGAGCAGTACTTC